These 9 T cell receptor beta chains came from one sample sequenced in a study of cytomegalovirus exposure and HLA in healthy donors. The PCR was carried out with 60 Vbeta primers and 13 Jbeta primers. Sequenced by immunoSEQ multiplex PCR; TCRdb stores in-frame clones only, minus some. Of roughly 230,000 clones listed, 80% to 90% are singletons. The sequencing sample was made of PBMCs. These receptors were taken from a girl aged 2 to 9 in good health and CMV-seronegative.

This clone was seen only a few times. The V and J genes are TRBV19 and TRBJ2-2, with 7 bases matching TRBD2. Germline-derived CDR1 and CDR2 are LNHDA and SQIVND (reference sequence). Losses at the gene ends were 5 bases for V and 5 bases for J; bases not matched to a gene: 8. The CDR3 spans 15 residues. CDR3 DNA: TGTGCCAGTAGTGGGAAGCGGGAAAGAACCGGGGAGCTGTTTTTT. The encoded protein is CASSGKRERTGELFF.

The chain employs TRBV19 and TRBJ2-6, with 9 nucleotides matching TRBD1. Unmatched junction bases numbered 0, after V lost 4 bases and J lost 2 bases. The CDR3 runs to 15 residues. Germline V gene data show CDR1 as LNHDA and CDR2 as SQIVND (reference sequence). The CDR3 DNA is TGTGCCAGTAGTAGGACAGGGGCTGGGGCCAACGTCCTGACTTTC. This sequence encodes CASSRTGAGANVLTF.

V is TRBV5-1 and J is TRBJ2-7, with 12 bases lining up with TRBD2. Germline CDR1 SGHRS, CDR2 YFSETQ. V was clipped by 2 bases and J by 6 bases; unmatched bases: 3. The CDR3 loop spans 14 amino acids. The chain's CDR3 is CASSLPSGGGEQYF. The DNA for the CDR3 is TGCGCCAGCAGCTTACCTAGCGGGGGGGGCGAGCAGTACTTC.

The chain carries TRBV5-4 and TRBJ1-2, with 9 bases that match TRBD1. CDR3 size: 15 residues. With 6 bases clipped from V and 4 bases from J, the junction kept 10 bases outside the gene matches. CDR1 and CDR2 from the germline V gene are SGHNT and YYREEE (reference sequence). The CDR3 sequence is CASTLNRGLSYGYTF. The CDR3, as DNA: TGTGCCAGCACCCTCAACAGGGGGCTCTCCTATGGCTACACCTTC.

This chain connects TRBV5-1 to TRBJ1-1; 8 bases match TRBD1. CDR3 length equals 15 residues. Germline lookup yields CDR1 SGHRS and CDR2 YFSETQ. The junction had 9 bases not matched to a gene; V was cut back by 4 bases and J by 4 bases. This CDR3 reads CASSHYGQGITEAFF. As DNA, the CDR3 is TGCGCCAGCAGCCATTACGGACAGGGTATCACTGAAGCTTTCTTT.

The gene calls are TRBV20-1 and TRBJ2-1, with D possibly matching TRBD1 (5 bases). Trimming shortened V by 1 base and J by 10 bases, and 8 bases separated the two germline ends. This CDR3 has 11 residues. Germline V gives CDR1 DFQATT, CDR2 SNEGSKA (reference sequence). The CDR3 loop reads CSARVGLEQFF. The CDR3 DNA follows: TGCAGTGCTAGAGTGGGGCTGGAGCAGTTCTTC.

The count of this clone is one. This rearrangement joins TRBV2 to TRBJ2-7; 10 nucleotides line up with TRBD2. CDR1 and CDR2 (germline): SNHLY, FYNNEI. V lost 6 bases and J lost 3; bases outside the gene matches: 2. This CDR3 has 13 residues. The CDR3 DNA is TGTGCCAGCAGGCTAGCGGGGGTCTACGAGCAGTACTTC. It codes for CASRLAGVYEQYF.

This chain connects TRBV5-1 to TRBJ1-1, with TRBD1 matching over 8 bases. V dropped 3 bases and J dropped 4; count of bases not matched to a gene: 2. In germline, CDR1 is SGHRS, CDR2 YFSETQ. This CDR3 is 13 amino acids long. The CDR3 is CASSWGQATEAFF. The CDR3 DNA reads TGCGCCAGCAGCTGGGGACAGGCCACTGAAGCTTTCTTT.

This clone was counted once. The gene calls are TRBV6-1 and TRBJ1-4; TRBD1 is a possible D gene (6 bases). The CDR3 contains 14 residues. In germline, CDR1 is MNHNS, CDR2 SASEGT. Trimming cost V 6 bases and J 4 bases, with 12 bases left between them. The CDR3 loop is CASRAGALNEKLFF. DNA of the CDR3: TGTGCCAGCAGGGCAGGGGCACTTAATGAAAAACTGTTTTTT.